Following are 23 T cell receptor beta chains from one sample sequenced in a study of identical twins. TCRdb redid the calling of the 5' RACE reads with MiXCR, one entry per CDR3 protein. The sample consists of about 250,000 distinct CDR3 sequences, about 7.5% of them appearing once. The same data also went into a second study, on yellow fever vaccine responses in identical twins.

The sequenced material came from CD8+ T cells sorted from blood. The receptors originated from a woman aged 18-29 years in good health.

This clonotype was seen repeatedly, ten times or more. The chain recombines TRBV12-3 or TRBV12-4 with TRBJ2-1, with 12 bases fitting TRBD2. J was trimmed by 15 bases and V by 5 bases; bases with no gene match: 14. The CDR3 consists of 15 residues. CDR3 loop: CASSPIASGGASTFF. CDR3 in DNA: TGTGCCAGCAGTCCCATCGCTAGCGGGGGGGCTTCAACGTTCTTC.

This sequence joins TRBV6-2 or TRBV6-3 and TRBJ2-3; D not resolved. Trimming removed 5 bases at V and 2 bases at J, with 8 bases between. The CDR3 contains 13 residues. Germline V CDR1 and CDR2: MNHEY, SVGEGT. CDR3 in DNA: TGTGCCAGCAGTCCCTCCCCCACAGATACGCAGTATTTT. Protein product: CASSPSPTDTQYF.

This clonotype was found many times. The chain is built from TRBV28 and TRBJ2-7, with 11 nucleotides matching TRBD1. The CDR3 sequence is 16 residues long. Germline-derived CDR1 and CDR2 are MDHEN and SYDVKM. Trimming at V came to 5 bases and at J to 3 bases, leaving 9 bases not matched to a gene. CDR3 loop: CASSPNRDRGIYEQYF. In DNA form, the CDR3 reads TGTGCCAGCAGTCCGAACCGGGACAGGGGGATCTACGAGCAGTACTTC.

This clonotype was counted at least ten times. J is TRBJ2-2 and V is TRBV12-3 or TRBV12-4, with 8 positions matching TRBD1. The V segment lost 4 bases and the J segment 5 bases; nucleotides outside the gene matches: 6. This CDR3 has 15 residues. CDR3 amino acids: CASSSTGGRTGELFF. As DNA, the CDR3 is TGTGCCAGCAGTTCAACAGGGGGGAGGACCGGGGAGCTGTTTTTT.

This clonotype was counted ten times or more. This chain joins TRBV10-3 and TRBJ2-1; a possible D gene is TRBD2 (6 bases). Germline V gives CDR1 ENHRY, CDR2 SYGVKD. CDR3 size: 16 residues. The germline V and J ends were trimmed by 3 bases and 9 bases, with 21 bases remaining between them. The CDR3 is CAISDPPAGLWGEQFF. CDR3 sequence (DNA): TGTGCCATCAGTGATCCCCCAGCGGGCCTCTGGGGTGAGCAGTTCTTC.

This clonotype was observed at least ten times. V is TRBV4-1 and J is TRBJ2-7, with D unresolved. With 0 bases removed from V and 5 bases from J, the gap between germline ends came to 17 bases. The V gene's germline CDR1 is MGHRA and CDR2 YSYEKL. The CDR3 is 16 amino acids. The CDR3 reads CASSQDWPGAINEQYF. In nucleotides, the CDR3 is TGCGCCAGCAGCCAAGATTGGCCGGGCGCAATCAACGAGCAGTACTTC.

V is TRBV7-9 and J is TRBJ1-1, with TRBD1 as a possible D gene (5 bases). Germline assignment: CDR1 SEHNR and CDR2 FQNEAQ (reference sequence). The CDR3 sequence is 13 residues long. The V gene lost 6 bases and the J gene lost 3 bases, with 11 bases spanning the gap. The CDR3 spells CASSRDGYTEAFF. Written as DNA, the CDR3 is TGTGCCAGCAGTCGGGACGGTTACACTGAAGCTTTCTTT.

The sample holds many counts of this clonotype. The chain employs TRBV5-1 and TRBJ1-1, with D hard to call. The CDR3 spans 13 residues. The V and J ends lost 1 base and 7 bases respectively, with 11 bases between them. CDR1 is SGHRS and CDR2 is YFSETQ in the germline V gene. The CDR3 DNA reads TGCGCCAGCAGCTTGTGGTCCCCCGGTGAAGCTTTCTTT. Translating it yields CASSLWSPGEAFF.

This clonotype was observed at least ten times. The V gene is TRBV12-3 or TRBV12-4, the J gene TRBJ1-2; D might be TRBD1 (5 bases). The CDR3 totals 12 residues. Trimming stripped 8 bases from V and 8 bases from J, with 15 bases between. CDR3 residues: CASSKRGGGYTF. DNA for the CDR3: TGTGCCAGCTCCAAGCGCGGGGGAGGCTACACCTTC.

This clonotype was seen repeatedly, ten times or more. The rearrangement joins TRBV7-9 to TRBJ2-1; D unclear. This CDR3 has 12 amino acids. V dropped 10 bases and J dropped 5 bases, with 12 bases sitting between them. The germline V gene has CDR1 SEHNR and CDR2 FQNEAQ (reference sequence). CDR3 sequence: CAIYWRNNEQFF. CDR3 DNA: TGTGCCATCTACTGGCGGAACAATGAGCAGTTCTTC.

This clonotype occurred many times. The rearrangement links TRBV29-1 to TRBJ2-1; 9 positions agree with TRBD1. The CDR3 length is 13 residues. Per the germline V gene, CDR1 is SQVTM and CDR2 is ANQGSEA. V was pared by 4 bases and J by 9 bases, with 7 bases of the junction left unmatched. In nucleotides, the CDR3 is TGCAGCGTTGGCGGACAGGGGATGGCTGAGCAGTTCTTC. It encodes CSVGGQGMAEQFF.

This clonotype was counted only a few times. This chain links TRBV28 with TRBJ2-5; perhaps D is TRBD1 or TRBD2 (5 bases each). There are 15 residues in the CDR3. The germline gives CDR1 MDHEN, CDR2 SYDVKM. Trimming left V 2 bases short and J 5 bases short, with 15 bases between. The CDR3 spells CASSLGTDKRETQYF. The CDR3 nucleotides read TGTGCCAGCAGTTTAGGGACGGACAAAAGGGAGACCCAGTACTTC.

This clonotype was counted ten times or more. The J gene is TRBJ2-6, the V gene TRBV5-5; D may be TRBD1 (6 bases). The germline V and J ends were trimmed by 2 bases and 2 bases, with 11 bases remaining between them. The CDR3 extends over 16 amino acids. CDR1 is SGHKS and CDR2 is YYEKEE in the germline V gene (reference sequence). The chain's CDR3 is CASSFGEGAGANVLTF. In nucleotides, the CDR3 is TGTGCCAGCAGCTTTGGCGAGGGGGCTGGGGCCAACGTCCTGACTTTC.

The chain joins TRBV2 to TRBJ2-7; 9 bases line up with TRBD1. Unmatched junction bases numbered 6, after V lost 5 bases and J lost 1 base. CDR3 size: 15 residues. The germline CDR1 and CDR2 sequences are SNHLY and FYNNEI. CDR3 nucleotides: TGTGCCAGCAGTCCGGACAGGGGCGAATCCTACGAGCAGTACGTC. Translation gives CASSPDRGESYEQYV.

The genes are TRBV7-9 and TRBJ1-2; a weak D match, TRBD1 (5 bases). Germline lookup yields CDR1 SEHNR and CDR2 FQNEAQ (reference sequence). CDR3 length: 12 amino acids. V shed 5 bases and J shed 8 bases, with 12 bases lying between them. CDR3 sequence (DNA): TGTGCCAGCAGCGGCAGGGCCCAAGGCTACACCTTC. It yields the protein CASSGRAQGYTF.

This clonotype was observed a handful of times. Written as DNA, the CDR3 is TGTGCCAGCAGTGTGGGGGCGAACAATGAGCAGTTCTTC. Residues: CASSVGANNEQFF. This chain links TRBV6-4 with TRBJ2-1; D might be TRBD1 (6 bases). The germline gives CDR1 MRHNA, CDR2 SNTAGT. V dropped 4 bases and J dropped 5 bases, with 9 bases sitting between them. The CDR3 sequence is 13 residues long.

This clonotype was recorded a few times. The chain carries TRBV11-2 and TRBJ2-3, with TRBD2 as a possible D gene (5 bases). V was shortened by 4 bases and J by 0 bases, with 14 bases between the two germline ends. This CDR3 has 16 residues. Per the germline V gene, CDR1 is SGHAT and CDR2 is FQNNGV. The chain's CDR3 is CASSSTDLPSTDTQYF. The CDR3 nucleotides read TGTGCCAGCAGCTCGACGGACTTACCTAGCACAGATACGCAGTATTTT.

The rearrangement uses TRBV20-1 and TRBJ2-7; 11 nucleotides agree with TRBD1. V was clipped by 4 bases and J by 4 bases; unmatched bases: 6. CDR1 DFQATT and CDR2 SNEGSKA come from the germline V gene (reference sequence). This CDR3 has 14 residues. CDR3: CSATRTGGAYEQYF. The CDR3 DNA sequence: TGCAGTGCTACAAGGACAGGGGGCGCGTACGAGCAGTACTTC.

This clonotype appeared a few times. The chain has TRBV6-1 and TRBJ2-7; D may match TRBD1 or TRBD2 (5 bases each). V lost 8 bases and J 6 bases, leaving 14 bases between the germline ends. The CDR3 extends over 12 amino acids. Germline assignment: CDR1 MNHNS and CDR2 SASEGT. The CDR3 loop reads CASGGYLGEQYF. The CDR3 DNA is TGTGCCAGCGGGGGATACTTGGGCGAGCAGTACTTC.

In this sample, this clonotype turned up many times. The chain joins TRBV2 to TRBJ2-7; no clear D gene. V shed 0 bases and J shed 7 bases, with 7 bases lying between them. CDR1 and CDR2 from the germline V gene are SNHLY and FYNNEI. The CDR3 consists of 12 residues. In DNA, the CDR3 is TGTGCCAGCAGTGAAGCGCCCGCAGAGCAGTACGTC. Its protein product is CASSEAPAEQYV.

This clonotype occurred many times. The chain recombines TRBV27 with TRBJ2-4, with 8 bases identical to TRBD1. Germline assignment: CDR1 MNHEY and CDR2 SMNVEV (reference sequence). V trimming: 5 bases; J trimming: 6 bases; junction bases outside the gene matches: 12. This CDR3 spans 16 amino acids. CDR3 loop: CASSPWAAGGRNIQYF. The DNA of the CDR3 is TGTGCCAGCAGTCCATGGGCTGCAGGGGGCCGAAACATTCAGTACTTC.

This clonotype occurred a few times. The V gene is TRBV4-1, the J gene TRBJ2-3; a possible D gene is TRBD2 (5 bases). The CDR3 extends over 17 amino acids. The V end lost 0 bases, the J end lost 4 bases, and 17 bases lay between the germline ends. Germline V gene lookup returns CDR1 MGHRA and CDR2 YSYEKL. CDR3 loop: CASSQESTAGRADTQYF. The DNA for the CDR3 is TGCGCCAGCAGCCAAGAGAGCACGGCGGGTCGTGCAGATACGCAGTATTTT.

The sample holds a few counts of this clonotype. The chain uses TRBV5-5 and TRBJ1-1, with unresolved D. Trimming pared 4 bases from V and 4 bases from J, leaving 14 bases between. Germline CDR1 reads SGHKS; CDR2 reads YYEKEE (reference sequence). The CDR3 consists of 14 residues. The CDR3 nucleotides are TGTGCCAGCAGCGAAATCCGGGCCTCCACTGAAGCTTTCTTT. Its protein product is CASSEIRASTEAFF.